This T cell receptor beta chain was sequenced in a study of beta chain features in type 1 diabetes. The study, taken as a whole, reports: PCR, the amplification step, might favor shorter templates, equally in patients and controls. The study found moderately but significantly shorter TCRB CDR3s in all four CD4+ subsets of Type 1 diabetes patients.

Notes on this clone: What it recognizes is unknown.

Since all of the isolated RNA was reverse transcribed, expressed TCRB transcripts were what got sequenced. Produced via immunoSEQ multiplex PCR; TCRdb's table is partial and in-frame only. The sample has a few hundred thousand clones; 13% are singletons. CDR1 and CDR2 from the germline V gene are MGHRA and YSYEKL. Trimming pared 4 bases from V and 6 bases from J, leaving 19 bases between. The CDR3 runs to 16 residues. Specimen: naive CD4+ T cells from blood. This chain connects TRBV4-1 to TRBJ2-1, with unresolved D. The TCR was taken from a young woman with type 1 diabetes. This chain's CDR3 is CASSLFDPRLRNEQFF. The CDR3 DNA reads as TGCGCCAGCAGCCTCTTTGACCCGCGGCTCCGCAATGAGCAGTTCTTC.